These 26 T cell receptor beta chains share one sample of origin, sequenced in a study of shared clonotypes between healthy human individuals. TCRdb keeps only in-frame clones here, not all; method: immunoSEQ multiplex PCR. The repertoire holds about 2.1 million clones, with 93% as singletons. CD45RO-negative, CCR7-positively selected cells formed the naive CD8 fraction, excluding terminally differentiated effector memory CD45RA+ cells. Material: naive CD8+ T cells from PBMCs. Every receptor here comes from a man between 18 and 35 years old in good health. Some clones in this sample may be carry-over from other donors' samples.

The gene calls are TRBV11-2 and TRBJ2-7; 14 positions agree with TRBD2. The CDR3 sequence is 17 residues long. CDR1 is SGHAT and CDR2 is FQNNGV in the germline V gene. V dropped 1 base and J dropped 6; count of bases not matched to a gene: 8. CDR3 nucleotide sequence: TGTGCCAGCAGCTTAGGGCCCGGGACTAGCGGGAGTGGCGAGCAGTACTTC. Its protein is CASSLGPGTSGSGEQYF.

The V call is TRBV27, the J call TRBJ2-3; no definite D call. Germline CDR1 MNHEY, CDR2 SMNVEV (reference sequence). The CDR3 is 17 residues long. V gave up 1 base and J gave up 3 bases, with 17 bases separating them. This CDR3 is CASSLLSPARGTDTQYF. The CDR3 nucleotides read TGTGCCAGCAGTTTATTGTCACCCGCGCGAGGTACAGATACGCAGTATTTT.

The chain combines TRBV10-3 with TRBJ1-5; D is undetermined. CDR1 and CDR2 (germline): ENHRY, SYGVKD. The CDR3 sequence is 15 residues long. Deletions cut 3 bases from V and 5 bases from J, with 14 bases between. CDR3 protein: CAISDRTAEHQPQHF. CDR3 bases: TGTGCCATCAGTGATCGAACAGCCGAGCATCAGCCCCAGCATTTT.

This clone was observed once. The chain joins TRBV29-1 to TRBJ2-1; D gene ambiguous. The CDR3 is made up of 13 amino acids. In germline, CDR1 is SQVTM, CDR2 ANQGSEA. The V gene lost 5 bases and the J gene lost 2 bases, with 10 bases spanning the gap. CDR3 DNA sequence: TGCAGCGTTCGTCTTAGGACCTACAATGAGCAGTTCTTC. Its protein is CSVRLRTYNEQFF.

The rearrangement uses TRBV27 and TRBJ2-7; D not certain. The CDR3 loop spans 16 amino acids. Trimming shortened V by 2 bases and J by 6 bases, and 20 bases separated the two germline ends. Germline CDR1 MNHEY, CDR2 SMNVEV (reference sequence). The CDR3 DNA sequence: TGTGCCAGCAGTTTAAGGTTTGGGCAGGACGCCTCCGAGCAGTACTTC. Amino acids: CASSLRFGQDASEQYF.

This chain connects TRBV5-4 to TRBJ1-2, with no clear D. Germline V gene data show CDR1 as SGHNT and CDR2 as YYREEE (reference sequence). V lost 4 bases and J 6 bases, leaving 22 bases between the germline ends. This CDR3 has 16 amino acids. CDR3 bases: TGTGCCAGCAGCCTACCCATTGTAGGTCCCTATGATGGCTACACCTTC. This gives the protein CASSLPIVGPYDGYTF.

V gene TRBV5-6 combines with J gene TRBJ1-1, with a possible D match to TRBD1 (6 bases). The germline V gene encodes CDR1 SGHDT and CDR2 YYEEEE. The CDR3 contains 14 residues. V was pared by 2 bases and J by 1 base, with 9 bases between. DNA of the CDR3: TGTGCCAGCAGCTTCGGGACATCGAACACTGAAGCTTTCTTT. The encoded protein is CASSFGTSNTEAFF.

The rearrangement joins TRBV7-2 to TRBJ1-1; no reliable D call. CDR3 length equals 13 residues. Trimming left V 7 bases short and J 3 bases short, with 12 bases between. Germline V gene sequence: CDR1 SGHTA, CDR2 FQGNSA. This chain's CDR3 is CASKVFAHTEAFF. The CDR3 DNA follows: TGTGCCAGCAAGGTTTTTGCCCACACTGAAGCTTTCTTT.

This clone showed up just once. The chain carries TRBV9 and TRBJ2-7; no definite D call. V was clipped by 3 bases and J by 2 bases, with 18 bases between them. Germline CDR1 and CDR2: SGDLS and YYNGEE. There are 16 residues in the CDR3. CDR3 in DNA: TGTGCCAGCAGCGCCAGCCCAAAAACGTCCCCCTACGAGCAGTACTTC. Protein product: CASSASPKTSPYEQYF.

This clone appeared once. V and J are TRBV6-1 and TRBJ2-4, with D maybe TRBD1 (6 bases). The CDR3 sequence is 15 residues long. Trimming took off 3 bases at V and 3 bases at J, with 12 bases between the two ends. Germline CDR1 and CDR2: MNHNS and SASEGT. The CDR3 region is CASSEMGAGKNIQYF. The CDR3 DNA sequence: TGTGCCAGCAGTGAGATGGGGGCAGGCAAAAACATTCAGTACTTC.

V and J are TRBV14 and TRBJ2-7; D call uncertain. V lost 1 base to trimming and J lost 5 bases, with 6 bases between them. The CDR3 runs to 12 residues. Germline CDR1 and CDR2: SGHDN and FVKESK. The CDR3 DNA sequence: TGTGCCAGCAGCCAAGGAGGCGACGAGCAGTACTTC. Amino acids: CASSQGGDEQYF.

The chain couples TRBV5-8 to TRBJ2-7, with D perhaps TRBD2 (6 bases). The CDR3 runs to 16 residues. CDR1 and CDR2 from the germline V gene are SGHTS and YDEGEE. V shed 2 bases and J shed 0 bases, with 15 bases lying between them. The CDR3 DNA sequence: TGTGCCAGCAGCTTATGGCCAGCGACTAGCTCCTACGAGCAGTACTTC. Its translation is CASSLWPATSSYEQYF.

The V and J genes are TRBV7-7 and TRBJ2-4; D could derive from TRBD1 or TRBD2 (5 bases each). Germline assignment: CDR1 SSHAT and CDR2 FNYEAQ (reference sequence). The CDR3 runs 16 residues. V lost 5 bases and J lost 7, with 21 bases in between. The CDR3 region has the DNA TGTGCCAGCAGCACCGGAACCGGGCCCTGGGGGAACATTCAGTACTTC. Protein sequence: CASSTGTGPWGNIQYF.

The chain recombines TRBV27 with TRBJ2-4; D may be TRBD1 or TRBD2 (5 bases each). The CDR3 has 15 amino acids. Germline CDR1 is MNHEY and CDR2 is SMNVEV (reference sequence). V lost 3 bases and J lost 6, with 15 bases in between. Here the CDR3 DNA reads TGTGCCAGCAGTTTGAGGGACGGTTTCCGAAACATTCAGTACTTC. Protein sequence: CASSLRDGFRNIQYF.

This clone was detected once. This chain uses TRBV13 with TRBJ2-7; D is perhaps TRBD2 (5 bases). Trimming removed 4 bases from V and 4 bases from J, with 17 bases in between. The CDR3 spans 15 residues. The V gene's germline CDR1 is PRHDT and CDR2 FYEKMQ (reference sequence). Here the CDR3 DNA reads TGTGCCAGCAGCTCAAGTGTTAAAGGGAGATACGAGCAGTACTTC. Residues: CASSSSVKGRYEQYF.

The rearrangement uses TRBV25-1 and TRBJ2-1; D remains ambiguous. CDR3 length: 12 residues. V lost 2 bases and J lost 10, with 9 bases in between. Germline values: CDR1 MGHDK, CDR2 SYGVNS. The CDR3 sequence: CASSEGHLEQFF. DNA for the CDR3: TGTGCCAGCAGTGAAGGCCACCTGGAGCAGTTCTTC.

The chain uses TRBV28 and TRBJ1-5, with D possibly matching TRBD1 (6 bases). Germline CDR1 reads MDHEN; CDR2 reads SYDVKM. Trimming stripped 6 bases from V and 2 bases from J, with 17 bases between. There are 16 residues in the CDR3. CDR3 amino acids: CASSRRGAGGNQPQHF. The CDR3 DNA reads TGTGCCAGCAGCCGACGGGGGGCGGGCGGCAATCAGCCCCAGCATTTT. The full variable domain, in which reference TRBV28 and TRBJ1-5 provide the parts outside the CDR3, is DVKVTQSSRYLVKRTGEKVFLECVQDMDHENMFWYRQDPGLGLRLIYFSYDVKMKEKGDIPEGYSVSREKKERFSLILESASTNQTSMYLCASSRRGAGGNQPQHFGDGTRLSIL.

The rearrangement joins TRBV5-4 to TRBJ1-4; D not certain. In germline, CDR1 is SGHNT, CDR2 YYREEE (reference sequence). Between the trimmed V and J ends, which lost 1 base and 3 bases, there was a span of 10 bases. This CDR3 has 15 residues. CDR3 region: CASSLYTEPNEKLFF. The CDR3 nucleotides are TGTGCCAGCAGCTTGTACACAGAGCCTAATGAAAAACTGTTTTTT.

CDR3 in amino acids: CASSWGAGEQYF. In DNA form, the CDR3 reads TGTGCCAGCAGTTGGGGGGCGGGAGAGCAGTACTTC. The chain uses TRBV28 and TRBJ2-7; D assignment may be TRBD1 or TRBD2 (6 bases each). Germline CDR1 and CDR2: MDHEN and SYDVKM. This CDR3 has 12 amino acids. V lost 4 bases, J lost 7 bases, and 11 bases lay in between. Full variable domain (outside the CDR3, taken from reference TRBV28 and TRBJ2-7): DVKVTQSSRYLVKRTGEKVFLECVQDMDHENMFWYRQDPGLGLRLIYFSYDVKMKEKGDIPEGYSVSREKKERFSLILESASTNQTSMYLCASSWGAGEQYFGPGTRLTVT.

The rearrangement links TRBV10-3 to TRBJ1-5, with 10 bases lining up with TRBD1. Germline assignment: CDR1 ENHRY and CDR2 SYGVKD. Trimming removed 2 bases from V and 6 bases from J; junction bases left unmatched: 1. CDR3 length: 14 residues. In nucleotides, the CDR3 is TGTGCCATCAGTGAGGGGACAGGGGCTCAGCCCCAGCATTTT. This sequence encodes CAISEGTGAQPQHF.

V and J are TRBV7-9 and TRBJ2-2; a weak D match, TRBD1 (6 bases). Germline CDR1 and CDR2: SEHNR and FQNEAQ (reference sequence). Between the trimmed V and J ends, which lost 2 bases and 3 bases, there was a span of 10 bases. The CDR3 consists of 15 residues. CDR3 in DNA: TGTGCCAGCAGCTTAATTCCAGGGGACACCGGGGAGCTGTTTTTT. Translation gives CASSLIPGDTGELFF.

The CDR3: CAISESGTGNQPQHF. The DNA for the CDR3 is TGTGCCATCAGTGAGTCAGGGACAGGTAATCAGCCCCAGCATTTT. J is TRBJ1-5 and V is TRBV10-3, with TRBD1 matching 8 bases. V lost 0 bases, J lost 4 bases, and 2 bases stayed unmatched. The CDR3 is made up of 15 amino acids. CDR1 is ENHRY and CDR2 is SYGVKD in the germline V gene.

This clone was picked up one time. V usage is TRBV7-2 and J usage is TRBJ2-1, with 10 bases aligning to TRBD2. J was trimmed by 3 bases and V by 5 bases; bases with no gene match: 4. The CDR3 runs to 15 residues. CDR1 SGHTA and CDR2 FQGNSA come from the germline V gene. The CDR3 reads CASSLGLANYNEQFF. The CDR3 DNA follows: TGTGCCAGCAGCCTGGGACTAGCGAACTACAATGAGCAGTTCTTC. Full variable domain (rest looked up from reference TRBV7-2 and TRBJ2-1): GAGVSQSPSNKVTEKGKDVELRCDPISGHTALYWYRQSLGQGLEFLIYFQGNSAPDKSGLPSDRFSAERTGGSVSTLTIQRTQQEDSAVYLCASSLGLANYNEQFFGPGTRLTVL.

The V and J genes are TRBV6-5 and TRBJ2-1, with 10 bases lining up with TRBD2. Germline V gives CDR1 MNHEY, CDR2 SVGAGI. This CDR3 comprises 15 residues. Trimming removed 4 bases from V and 4 bases from J; junction bases left unmatched: 4. The CDR3 coding sequence is TGTGCCAGCAGTTGGCTAGCGGGAGTGTACAATGAGCAGTTCTTC. It specifies CASSWLAGVYNEQFF.

This clone was picked up a small number of times. CDR3 region: CASSVTGGNTEAFF. CDR3 DNA sequence: TGTGCCAGCAGTGTCACAGGAGGGAACACTGAAGCTTTCTTT. V usage is TRBV27 and J usage is TRBJ1-1; a possible D gene is TRBD1 (5 bases). V was shortened by 5 bases and J by 1 base, with 11 bases between the two germline ends. There are 14 residues in the CDR3. The germline V gene has CDR1 MNHEY and CDR2 SMNVEV (reference sequence).

The chain links TRBV7-9 to TRBJ1-5; TRBD1 agrees at 8 bases. The CDR3 has 14 amino acids. After removal of 3 bases from V and 7 bases from J, the junction contained 5 bases not matched to a gene. CDR1 is SEHNR and CDR2 is FQNEAQ in the germline V gene (reference sequence). The CDR3 spells CASSFGQGKQPQHF. CDR3 nucleotide sequence: TGTGCCAGCAGCTTTGGACAGGGAAAACAGCCCCAGCATTTT.